This is a list of T cell receptor beta chains from one sample in a study of blood T cells in healthy people across ages. MiXCR, run by TCRdb on the 5' RACE reads, gives a single entry per CDR3 protein. Of fewer than 900,000 distinct CDR3 sequences listed, about 40% are singletons. The sequenced sample consisted of blood. The source of these receptors is a woman aged 60-70 years in good health. Both conserved end residues are trimmed from each CDR3. Each record gives: J gene, V gene, CDR3 protein.

TRBJ2-7,TRBV20-1,SASGASGRAKYEQY
TRBJ2-7,TRBV18,ASSREGISYEQY
TRBJ2-7,TRBV29-1,SAGLAGVDEQY
TRBJ2-7,TRBV7-2,ASSLPGLAGDEQY
-,TRBV28,ANSLGQGQVETQY
TRBJ1-2,TRBV20-1,SARAGYSTGYT
TRBJ2-3,TRBV4-2,ASSQDTASGKDTQY
TRBJ2-3,TRBV20-1,SASLGTRDTQY
TRBJ2-7,TRBV2,AGSPSYEQY
TRBJ2-7,TRBV7-7,ASSQTGSADEQY
TRBJ2-1,TRBV28,ASSSPPGGSNEQF
TRBJ1-4,TRBV18,ASSTQDPSLNEKLF
TRBJ1-2,TRBV10-3,AISESRTGGDYGYT
TRBJ2-7,TRBV28,ASNRPHYEQY
TRBJ2-3,TRBV2,ASSVGTTGDTQY
TRBJ2-1,TRBV7-3,ASSISLNEQF
TRBJ1-5,TRBV6-2/TRBV6-3,ATFDRGGQPQH
TRBJ2-6,TRBV11-2,ASSLVRGSSGANVLT
TRBJ2-1,TRBV7-2,ASSTWTSGENEQF
-,TRBV7-9,ASSPASGGETQY
TRBJ2-5,TRBV6-5,ASSYESPMPREQY
TRBJ1-1,TRBV20-1,SARDHNRWGTF
TRBJ1-2,TRBV24-1,ATSDFGGHNYGYT
TRBJ2-7,TRBV6-2/TRBV6-3,ASSYSTARHARYEQY
TRBJ2-7,TRBV20-1,SARGDRVTYEQY
TRBJ2-1,TRBV28,ASSSWIAGGAPF
TRBJ2-1,TRBV7-2,ASSLEGQGRF
TRBJ2-7,TRBV21-1,ASSTREGKQY
TRBJ1-4,TRBV19,ASSIGRGREKLF
TRBJ1-2,TRBV6-6,ASSTNPSGYT
TRBJ1-2,TRBV6-1,ASSEPGRESNYGYT
TRBJ1-6,TRBV12-3/TRBV12-4,ASSLVPGDNSPLH
TRBJ2-5,TRBV11-1,ASSGMADARPRETQY
TRBJ2-1,TRBV11-1,ASSQRITGLVYEQF